Each of the 19 T cell receptor beta chains below was sequenced from the same sample in a study of PD-1 blockade in classical Hodgkin lymphoma. The assay was immunoSEQ multiplex PCR, and TCRdb's table has in-frame clones only and misses some. The data hold around 31,000 clones, with around 71% observed a single time. Every patient was affected by relapse after autologous stem cell transplantation, while exposure to brentuximab vedotin was not uniform. Sequenced here: peripheral blood mononuclear cells (PBMCs), sampled before the second cycle of nivolumab. All receptors come from a human donor with classical Hodgkin lymphoma.

The genes are TRBV7-2 and TRBJ2-2; D is uncertain. The ends were cut back, 1 base at V and 1 base at J, with 16 bases in the middle. The CDR3 contains 18 residues. Germline CDR1 SGHTA, CDR2 FQGNSA. CDR3 amino acids: CASSLDAGTFRNTGELFF. CDR3 sequence (DNA): TGTGCCAGCAGCTTAGATGCCGGAACCTTTCGGAACACCGGGGAGCTGTTTTTT. Variable domain in full (rest from reference TRBV7-2 and TRBJ2-2): GAGVSQSPSNKVTEKGKDVELRCDPISGHTALYWYRQSLGQGLEFLIYFQGNSAPDKSGLPSDRFSAERTGGSVSTLTIQRTQQEDSAVYLCASSLDAGTFRNTGELFFGEGSRLTVL.

The chain recombines TRBV4-1 with TRBJ2-7; possibly TRBD1 for D (5 bases). There are 13 residues in the CDR3. The germline V gene encodes CDR1 MGHRA and CDR2 YSYEKL. The ends were cut back, 0 bases at V and 3 bases at J, with 6 bases in the middle. The CDR3 spells CASSQDRVYEQYF. The CDR3 DNA is TGCGCCAGCAGCCAAGACAGGGTCTACGAGCAGTACTTC.

This chain uses TRBV7-6 with TRBJ1-5; a possible D gene is TRBD1 (5 bases). CDR3 length equals 13 residues. The germline V and J ends were trimmed by 5 bases and 7 bases, with 12 bases remaining between them. The germline V gene encodes CDR1 SGHVS and CDR2 FNYEAQ. The DNA of the CDR3 is TGTGCCAGCAGCGGACGGGGGGGGCAGCCCCAGCATTTT. Amino acid sequence: CASSGRGGQPQHF.

This clone was detected only once. The V call is TRBV9, the J call TRBJ2-2, with D possibly being TRBD2 (6 bases). The length of the CDR3 is 14 residues. Germline assignment: CDR1 SGDLS and CDR2 YYNGEE. Trimming shortened V by 3 bases and J by 3 bases, and 9 bases separated the two germline ends. CDR3 sequence: CASSGRVYTGELFF. CDR3 sequence (DNA): TGTGCCAGCAGCGGGAGGGTGTACACCGGGGAGCTGTTTTTT. Complete variable domain (other parts from reference TRBV9 and TRBJ2-2): DSGVTQTPKHLITATGQRVTLRCSPRSGDLSVYWYQQSLDQGLQFLIQYYNGEERAKGNILERFSAQQFPDLHSELNLSSLELGDSALYFCASSGRVYTGELFFGEGSRLTVL.

This clone was observed once. In nucleotides, the CDR3 is TGTGCCAGCAGCTTAGGAGGTGGCTACACCTTC. Its protein is CASSLGGGYTF. The chain links TRBV7-2 to TRBJ1-2; D not certain. Germline CDR1 and CDR2: SGHTA and FQGNSA. The CDR3 has 11 residues. Between the trimmed V and J ends, which lost 1 base and 7 bases, there was a span of 4 bases.

About this clone itself: Other DNA sequences in this specimen translate into the identical CDR3. V gene TRBV6-6 combines with J gene TRBJ1-6; D is perhaps TRBD1 (6 bases). Between the trimmed V and J ends, which lost 8 bases and 14 bases, there was a span of 28 bases. The CDR3 has 16 amino acids. Germline CDR1 and CDR2: MNHNY and SVGAGI (reference sequence). The CDR3 DNA is TGTGCCAGCGCCCCTGCGCGGGACACGAGATTGAGGGCCCTCCACTTT. Translation: CASAPARDTRLRALHF.

This chain links TRBV4-1 with TRBJ1-6; 7 bases fit TRBD1. After removal of 3 bases from V and 10 bases from J, the junction contained 6 bases not matched to a gene. CDR3 length equals 14 residues. Germline V CDR1 and CDR2: MGHRA, YSYEKL. Here the CDR3 reads CASSQERGGSPLHF. DNA for the CDR3: TGCGCCAGCAGCCAGGAGAGAGGGGGCTCACCCCTCCACTTT.

The chain joins TRBV5-5 to TRBJ2-1; 7 nucleotides align to TRBD1. Germline CDR1 is SGHKS and CDR2 is YYEKEE (reference sequence). The CDR3 is made up of 14 amino acids. Losses at the gene ends were 4 bases for V and 8 bases for J; bases not matched to a gene: 9. This CDR3 is CASSPTGNLDEQFF. The CDR3 DNA follows: TGTGCCAGCAGCCCGACAGGGAACCTGGATGAGCAGTTCTTC.

The sample holds a few counts of this clone. The chain links TRBV27 to TRBJ2-3; the match to TRBD2 covers 14 bases. V was clipped by 5 bases and J by 6 bases; unmatched bases: 7. The germline CDR1 and CDR2 sequences are MNHEY and SMNVEV (reference sequence). This CDR3 comprises 16 residues. The CDR3 DNA follows: TGTGCCAGCAGTACAGGGACTAGCGGGGGAGGGGATACGCAGTATTTT. It translates to CASSTGTSGGGDTQYF.

The chain couples TRBV11-2 to TRBJ1-6; D call uncertain. Germline V lookup: CDR1 SGHAT, CDR2 FQNNGV. Trimming removed 2 bases at V and 8 bases at J, with 10 bases between. This CDR3 has 14 residues. CDR3 sequence (DNA): TGTGCCAGCAGCTTAAACGCCTGGGATTCACCCCTCCACTTT. Its protein product is CASSLNAWDSPLHF.

This sequence joins TRBV25-1 and TRBJ2-7; possibly TRBD2 for D (6 bases). Germline-derived CDR1 and CDR2 are MGHDK and SYGVNS. This CDR3 spans 15 amino acids. V was clipped by 5 bases and J by 5 bases, with 19 bases between them. CDR3 sequence reads: CASSLRAGRTHEQYF. CDR3 coding DNA: TGTGCCAGCAGTTTAAGGGCAGGGAGGACCCACGAGCAGTACTTC.

The chain joins TRBV6-6 to TRBJ1-1; TRBD1 might be the D (6 bases). V lost 6 bases to trimming and J lost 3 bases, with 14 bases between them. This CDR3 spans 14 amino acids. CDR1 MNHNY and CDR2 SVGAGI come from the germline V gene (reference sequence). CDR3 sequence: CASRLQGTYTEAFF. The CDR3 bases are TGTGCCAGCAGACTTCAGGGGACCTACACTGAAGCTTTCTTT.

J is TRBJ1-6 and V is TRBV2; 8 bases fit TRBD1. CDR1 SNHLY and CDR2 FYNNEI come from the germline V gene. J gave up 2 bases and V 5 bases, and 2 bases lay outside the gene matches. The CDR3 has 15 amino acids. The CDR3 loop reads CASSSGQAYNSPLHF. Written as DNA, the CDR3 is TGTGCCAGCAGTTCGGGACAGGCCTATAATTCACCCCTCCACTTT.

In the case of this clone: This sample also contains other DNA sequences that code for the same CDR3. This sequence joins TRBV6-6 and TRBJ1-5; 8 bases align to TRBD1. Per germline, CDR1 MNHNY and CDR2 SVGAGI (reference sequence). The CDR3 covers 13 residues. V shed 11 bases and J 2 bases; nucleotides not matched to a gene: 5. This CDR3 is CASLQGGNQPQHF. The DNA of the CDR3 is TGTGCCTCCTTACAGGGGGGCAATCAGCCCCAGCATTTT.

The V and J genes are TRBV5-1 and TRBJ1-2; no definite D call. The CDR3 covers 12 residues. Germline CDR1 reads SGHRS; CDR2 reads YFSETQ. The germline V and J ends were trimmed by 0 bases and 8 bases, with 8 bases remaining between them. CDR3: CASSLEVGGYTF. CDR3 coding DNA: TGCGCCAGCAGCTTGGAAGTGGGCGGCTACACCTTC.

This clone was seen a few times. The chain employs TRBV11-2 and TRBJ2-1; 12 bases fit TRBD2. Germline V CDR1 and CDR2: SGHAT, FQNNGV. The V segment lost 5 bases and the J segment 6 bases; nucleotides outside the gene matches: 5. CDR3 size: 15 residues. CDR3: CASSLLAGGGNEQFF. The CDR3 nucleotides read TGTGCCAGCAGCCTACTAGCGGGGGGTGGCAATGAGCAGTTCTTC. Variable domain in full (rest from reference TRBV11-2 and TRBJ2-1): EAGVAQSPRYKIIEKRQSVAFWCNPISGHATLYWYQQILGQGPKLLIQFQNNGVVDDSQLPKDRFSAERLKGVDSTLKIQPAKLEDSAVYLCASSLLAGGGNEQFFGPGTRLTVL.

This clone was detected only a few times. This chain uses TRBV6-1 with TRBJ2-7, with a possible D match to TRBD2 (6 bases). The V gene lost 3 bases and the J gene lost 5 bases, with 11 bases spanning the gap. CDR1 MNHNS and CDR2 SASEGT come from the germline V gene. This CDR3 region has 13 residues. In DNA, the CDR3 is TGTGCCAGCAGTGAGCTGGGAGGCCACGAGCAGTACTTC. Residues: CASSELGGHEQYF.

This clone showed up just a few times. The chain links TRBV27 to TRBJ1-5; no firm D call. The germline V and J ends were trimmed by 3 bases and 4 bases, with 10 bases remaining between them. The CDR3 covers 14 residues. Germline V gene sequence: CDR1 MNHEY, CDR2 SMNVEV (reference sequence). The CDR3 coding sequence is TGTGCCAGCAGTTTCCTGGGATATAATCAGCCCCAGCATTTT. Protein sequence: CASSFLGYNQPQHF.

CDR3: CASSLELAGGYEQYF. In DNA, the CDR3 is TGTGCCAGCAGCTTGGAACTAGCGGGCGGTTACGAGCAGTACTTC. The J gene is TRBJ2-7, the V gene TRBV5-6, with 9 bases lining up with TRBD2. Looked up from germline, CDR1 is SGHDT and CDR2 is YYEEEE. V gave up 0 bases and J gave up 4 bases; unmatched junction bases: 5. The CDR3 runs 15 residues.